This T cell receptor (beta chain) is from a study of T cell repertoires in cytomegalovirus infection. Study-level background: Indications came from public TCR beta signatures; they pointed to CMV infection and to a matching HLA type. Study-wide results and limits: The study found HLA-C-restricted CMV-specific TCR beta clonotypes dominating the ex vivo response. Carriage of CMV together with the relevant HLA was identifiable through cumulative public TCR beta family frequency.

V shed 1 base, J shed 3 bases, and the junction held 0 bases outside the gene matches. Looked up from germline, CDR1 is SGHVS and CDR2 is FNYEAQ. The CDR3 runs to 16 residues. This clonotype was seen more than once but under ten times. Its target is not known. TCRdb re-called the reads through MiXCR, storing one row per CDR3 protein. This table has hundreds of thousands of distinct CDR3 sequences, roughly a third appearing once. The chain couples TRBV7-6 to TRBJ2-1; TRBD2 matches at 13 bases. This clonotype was sampled from a human donor in good health (CMV status not recorded). Some clones in this sample may be carry-over from other donors' samples. Sample: cultured PBMCs, taken from culture after CMV antigen stimulation. Here the CDR3 reads CASSLGTSGGYNEQFF. The CDR3 nucleotides are TGTGCCAGCAGCTTAGGGACTAGCGGGGGCTACAATGAGCAGTTCTTC.